This TCR beta chain was captured by sequencing in a study of Ad26.COV2.S vaccination and SARS-CoV-2 variants. CDR1 and CDR2 (germline): MDHEN, SYDVKM. Trimming shortened V by 5 bases and J by 0 bases, and 17 bases separated the two germline ends. The CDR3 contains 17 residues. Treatment noted: about 20 received Ad26.COV2.S at low or high dose, single or two shots; 5 received placebo; per-sample allocation not given. The investigators took samples on day 63 after the first vaccine or placebo injection. This person who donated was an adult of 18-55 years in Boston. Measured with immunoSEQ multiplex PCR; TCRdb has only the in-frame clones, and not every one. The repertoire has some 480,000 clones, roughly 85% of them found once; the top ten carry more than 10%.

The source was peripheral blood, collected in a trial of Ad26.COV2.S vaccine versus placebo. This TCR was sampled from a person aged 18-60 years who received the Ad26.COV2.S COVID-19 vaccine or a placebo. The chain links TRBV28 to TRBJ1-5; D may be TRBD1 (5 bases). The DNA of the CDR3 is TGTGCCAGCAGTGCTCTCGGGGCAGGGTATAGCAATCAGCCCCAGCATTTT. The encoded protein is CASSALGAGYSNQPQHF.